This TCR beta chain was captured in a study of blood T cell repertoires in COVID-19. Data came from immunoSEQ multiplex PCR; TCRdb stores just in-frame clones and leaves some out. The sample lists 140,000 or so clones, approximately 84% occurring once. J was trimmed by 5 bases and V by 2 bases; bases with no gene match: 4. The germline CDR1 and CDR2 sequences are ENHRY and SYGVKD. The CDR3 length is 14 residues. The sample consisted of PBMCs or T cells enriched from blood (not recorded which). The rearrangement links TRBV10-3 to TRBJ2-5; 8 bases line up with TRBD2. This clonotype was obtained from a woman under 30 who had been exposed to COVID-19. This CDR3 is CAISEREGRETQYF. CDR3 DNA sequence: TGTGCCATCAGTGAGCGGGAGGGCAGGGAGACCCAGTACTTC.